These 28 T cell receptor beta chains were sequenced from one sample in a study of CD8+ T cells in alopecia areata. Extracted from the samples, RNA was reverse transcribed into cDNA to serve as the sequencing template. Repertoires were generated with immunoSEQ multiplex PCR, while TCRdb's copy carries only in-frame clones and drops some. The sample consists of roughly 250,000 clones, about two thirds of them appearing once. The starting material was CD4+ T cells sorted from blood, obtained at week 0. Receptors originate from a human donor with alopecia areata.

The table lists this clone with a few counts. The CDR3 spells CTVTGLAGGASYNEQFF. The CDR3 DNA reads TGCACCGTCACTGGACTAGCGGGGGGGGCATCCTACAATGAGCAGTTCTTC. The V gene is TRBV29-1, the J gene TRBJ2-1; 15 bases match TRBD2. The CDR3 extends over 17 amino acids. Looked up from germline, CDR1 is SQVTM and CDR2 is ANQGSEA.

Points on this clone: Other DNA variants within this sample encode the same CDR3. The chain employs TRBV5-1 and TRBJ2-5; D not resolved. This CDR3 has 13 amino acids. Germline V gene sequence: CDR1 SGHRS, CDR2 YFSETQ. Trimming pared 0 bases from V and 1 base from J, leaving 4 bases between. CDR3 amino acids: CASSLGSQETQYF. In nucleotides, the CDR3 is TGCGCCAGCAGCTTGGGGTCCCAAGAGACCCAGTACTTC.

The chain carries TRBV18 and TRBJ1-1; D gene uncertain. The CDR3 is 13 residues long. Germline loops: CDR1 KGHSH, CDR2 LQKENI. The V end was cut by 3 bases, the J end by 4 bases, with 9 bases between. The CDR3 DNA reads TGTGCCAGCTCACCTAAACCGGGCACTGAAGCTTTCTTT. It encodes CASSPKPGTEAFF.

The sample holds a few counts of this clone. The chain combines TRBV29-1 with TRBJ2-3; TRBD1 is a possible D gene (6 bases). Between the trimmed V and J ends, which lost 4 bases and 5 bases, there was a span of 7 bases. From germline, CDR1 is SQVTM and CDR2 ANQGSEA. This CDR3 is 11 amino acids long. The CDR3 DNA reads as TGCAGCGTTGTCAGGGGAGATACGCAGTATTTT. Amino acids: CSVVRGDTQYF.

V gene TRBV7-2 combines with J gene TRBJ2-5; D unclear. V lost 3 bases to trimming and J lost 0 bases, with 2 bases between them. The CDR3 is made up of 12 amino acids. Looked up from germline, CDR1 is SGHTA and CDR2 is FQGNSA. The CDR3 coding sequence is TGTGCCAGCAGCTTTGACCAAGAGACCCAGTACTTC. Protein product: CASSFDQETQYF.

J is TRBJ2-1 and V is TRBV9, with 10 bases matching TRBD2. Germline CDR1 is SGDLS and CDR2 is YYNGEE. CDR3 length: 15 amino acids. Unmatched junction bases numbered 0, after V lost 2 bases and J lost 1 base. The CDR3 reads CASSVSGGSYNEQFF. The CDR3 nucleotides read TGTGCCAGCAGCGTTAGCGGGGGGTCCTACAATGAGCAGTTCTTC.

The rearrangement joins TRBV4-2 to TRBJ2-7; D possibly uses TRBD1 or TRBD2 (5 bases each). V lost 5 bases to trimming and J lost 1 base, with 9 bases between them. The CDR3 runs 13 residues. CDR1 is LGHNA and CDR2 is YNFKEQ in the germline V gene. CDR3 region: CASSGTGSYEQYF. The CDR3 DNA sequence: TGTGCCAGCAGCGGGACGGGGTCCTACGAGCAGTACTTC.

The chain uses TRBV19 and TRBJ1-5; D perhaps matches TRBD1 (5 bases). Per the germline V gene, CDR1 is LNHDA and CDR2 is SQIVND (reference sequence). The CDR3 is 11 residues long. With 4 bases removed from V and 16 bases from J, the gap between germline ends came to 14 bases. CDR3 sequence: CASSTPGGPHF. CDR3 nucleotides: TGTGCCAGTAGTACCCCCGGGGGACCCCATTTT.

V and J are TRBV7-2 and TRBJ2-6, with a tentative D call TRBD2 (6 bases). V lost 5 bases to trimming and J lost 2 bases, with 10 bases between them. CDR1 is SGHTA and CDR2 is FQGNSA in the germline V gene. The CDR3 is 15 residues long. CDR3 sequence: CASSRTGAGANVLTF. The DNA for the CDR3 is TGTGCCAGCAGCCGAACGGGGGCTGGGGCCAACGTCCTGACTTTC. The full variable domain, its missing parts supplied by reference TRBV7-2 and TRBJ2-6, is GAGVSQSPSNKVTEKGKDVELRCDPISGHTALYWYRQSLGQGLEFLIYFQGNSAPDKSGLPSDRFSAERTGGSVSTLTIQRTQQEDSAVYLCASSRTGAGANVLTFGAGSRLTVL.

In this sample, this clone turned up a few times. The rearrangement links TRBV11-2 to TRBJ2-2, with 11 bases identical to TRBD1. The CDR3 length is 16 residues. Trimming at V came to 7 bases and at J to 1 base, leaving 5 bases not matched to a gene. Germline V gene data show CDR1 as SGHAT and CDR2 as FQNNGV. CDR3 coding DNA: TGTGCCAGCATCCCCGGGACAGGGGGGAACACCGGGGAGCTGTTTTTT. Its protein is CASIPGTGGNTGELFF.

The V call is TRBV29-1, the J call TRBJ2-3, with TRBD2 identical over 12 bases. V lost 5 bases to trimming and J lost 2 bases; unmatched junction nucleotides: 5. Germline V gene lookup returns CDR1 SQVTM and CDR2 ANQGSEA. CDR3 length: 15 residues. This chain's CDR3 is CSVTGTSGLTDTQYF. In DNA form, the CDR3 reads TGCAGCGTTACCGGGACTAGCGGGCTCACAGATACGCAGTATTTT.

V and J are TRBV25-1 and TRBJ2-3; D uncertain. The CDR3 covers 13 residues. CDR1 and CDR2 from the germline V gene are MGHDK and SYGVNS. The germline V and J ends were trimmed by 6 bases and 0 bases, with 7 bases remaining between them. The CDR3 here is CASRTASTDTQYF. In nucleotides, the CDR3 is TGTGCCAGCAGGACGGCCAGCACAGATACGCAGTATTTT.

The chain employs TRBV29-1 and TRBJ2-1; D not resolved. CDR3 length: 15 residues. Germline CDR1 and CDR2: SQVTM and ANQGSEA. Trimming removed 0 bases at V and 3 bases at J, with 12 bases between. CDR3 bases: TGCAGCGTTGAAGATCGAAGGCACAGCTACAATGAGCAGTTCTTC. It is translated as CSVEDRRHSYNEQFF.

This clone was seen just once. This sequence joins TRBV9 and TRBJ2-5; D gene ambiguous. The V end was cut by 3 bases, the J end by 5 bases, with 14 bases between. The CDR3 spans 14 residues. Germline lookup yields CDR1 SGDLS and CDR2 YYNGEE. The CDR3 loop reads CASSARPMSETQYF. CDR3 coding DNA: TGTGCCAGCAGCGCCCGACCCATGTCGGAGACCCAGTACTTC.

The V call is TRBV7-9, the J call TRBJ1-2; D is unclear. Germline V CDR1 and CDR2: SEHNR, FQNEAQ (reference sequence). The CDR3 is 12 residues long. Trimming removed 4 bases from V and 3 bases from J, with 6 bases in between. CDR3 sequence: CASSSEDYGYTF. The CDR3, as DNA: TGTGCCAGCAGCTCGGAAGACTATGGCTACACCTTC.

The chain is built from TRBV13 and TRBJ2-1, with D possibly matching TRBD2 (5 bases). The V gene's germline CDR1 is PRHDT and CDR2 FYEKMQ (reference sequence). The CDR3 length is 15 residues. V shed 4 bases and J shed 8 bases, with 18 bases lying between them. The CDR3 bases are TGTGCCAGCAGCTCTGCCGGGATGATAGGGTATGAGCAGTTCTTC. This sequence encodes CASSSAGMIGYEQFF.

The J gene is TRBJ2-7, the V gene TRBV30, with 9 positions matching TRBD1. The V gene end was trimmed by 1 base and the J gene end by 10 bases; junction bases not matched to a gene: 5. Germline loops: CDR1 GTSNPN, CDR2 SVGIG (reference sequence). The CDR3 has 12 amino acids. As DNA, the CDR3 is TGTGCCTGGAGTGGACAGGGGGGAGAACAGTACTTC. Protein sequence: CAWSGQGGEQYF.

V gene TRBV9 combines with J gene TRBJ2-1; 9 bases fit TRBD2. The CDR3 consists of 15 residues. The trim removed 4 bases at V and 9 bases at J, leaving 11 bases unmatched. CDR1 is SGDLS and CDR2 is YYNGEE in the germline V gene. The CDR3 DNA is TGTGCCAGCAGCCCCGGGGCGGGGGGGCGCGGTGAGCAGTTCTTC. This encodes CASSPGAGGRGEQFF.

This clone was picked up a small number of times. The chain is built from TRBV15 and TRBJ1-2, with D possibly being TRBD1 (5 bases). Germline V gene data show CDR1 as LNHNV and CDR2 as YYDKDF (reference sequence). Trimming pared 1 base from V and 3 bases from J, leaving 12 bases between. The CDR3 covers 15 residues. The CDR3 DNA is TGTGCCACCAGCAGAGCCGCGGGGGGGTACTATGGCTACACCTTC. Translated: CATSRAAGGYYGYTF. Together with reference TRBV15 and TRBJ1-2, the CDR3 gives the full variable domain: DAMVIQNPRYQVTQFGKPVTLSCSQTLNHNVMYWYQQKSSQAPKLLFHYYDKDFNNEADTPDNFQSRRPNTSFCFLDIRSPGLGDTAMYLCATSRAAGGYYGYTFGSGTRLTVV.

The rearrangement uses TRBV10-3 and TRBJ1-2, with 7 positions matching TRBD1. V was clipped by 8 bases and J by 3 bases; unmatched bases: 6. Germline CDR1 ENHRY, CDR2 SYGVKD. The CDR3 spans 13 residues. CDR3 in amino acids: CAISTGSDYGYTF. The CDR3 DNA reads TGTGCCATCTCGACAGGGTCAGACTATGGCTACACCTTC.

The chain joins TRBV29-1 to TRBJ2-5, with 14 bases matching TRBD2. Germline V CDR1 and CDR2: SQVTM, ANQGSEA. The CDR3 extends over 15 amino acids. The ends lost 6 bases at V and 1 base at J; junction bases unmatched: 4. DNA of the CDR3: TGCAGCGTCGGGACTAGCGGGGGAAGCCAAGAGACCCAGTACTTC. Its translation is CSVGTSGGSQETQYF.

The V gene is TRBV4-3, the J gene TRBJ2-1, with a possible D match to TRBD2 (6 bases). This CDR3 contains 17 residues. Per the germline V gene, CDR1 is LGHNA and CDR2 is YSLEER. With 2 bases removed from V and 2 bases from J, the gap between germline ends came to 16 bases. CDR3 bases: TGCGCCAGCAGCCAATCAATTGGCGGGGTGACCTACAATGAGCAGTTCTTC. Translation: CASSQSIGGVTYNEQFF.

The V gene is TRBV7-9, the J gene TRBJ2-1, with unresolved D. Germline values: CDR1 SEHNR, CDR2 FQNEAQ (reference sequence). The V gene lost 4 bases and the J gene lost 5 bases, with 12 bases spanning the gap. This CDR3 spans 14 amino acids. The CDR3 here is CASSYRPPHNEQFF. The CDR3 coding sequence is TGTGCCAGCAGCTACCGACCCCCTCACAATGAGCAGTTCTTC.

The chain employs TRBV30 and TRBJ1-2; possibly TRBD1 for D (5 bases). Germline lookup yields CDR1 GTSNPN and CDR2 SVGIG (reference sequence). The V gene lost 3 bases and the J gene lost 8 bases, with 13 bases spanning the gap. The CDR3 consists of 12 residues. The CDR3 DNA reads TGTGCCTGGAGGACGGGGCCTGGGGGCTACACCTTC. It encodes CAWRTGPGGYTF.

This chain connects TRBV4-1 to TRBJ2-6; D unclear. Germline-derived CDR1 and CDR2 are MGHRA and YSYEKL. Trimming left V 0 bases short and J 0 bases short, with 9 bases between. The CDR3 covers 17 residues. The CDR3 bases are TGCGCCAGCAGCCAAGATAGGACGGCCTCTGGGGCCAACGTCCTGACTTTC. Translated, it gives CASSQDRTASGANVLTF.

The V and J genes are TRBV5-1 and TRBJ2-7; D could derive from TRBD1 or TRBD2 (6 bases each). Germline loops: CDR1 SGHRS, CDR2 YFSETQ. Trimming took off 0 bases at V and 3 bases at J, with 13 bases between the two ends. This CDR3 is built from 15 residues. The CDR3 spells CASSLAAEGGYEQYF. The CDR3 region has the DNA TGCGCCAGCAGCTTGGCCGCCGAGGGGGGCTACGAGCAGTACTTC.

The chain carries TRBV30 and TRBJ2-7; D possibly corresponds to TRBD2 (5 bases). Germline CDR1 is GTSNPN and CDR2 is SVGIG (reference sequence). This CDR3 comprises 12 residues. Trimming removed 3 bases from V and 2 bases from J, with 8 bases in between. The CDR3, as DNA: TGTGCCTGGAGCCCGACTACCTACGAGCAGTACTTC. The encoded protein is CAWSPTTYEQYF. The complete variable domain, with remaining parts taken from reference TRBV30 and TRBJ2-7, reads SQTIHQWPATLVQPVGSPLSLECTVEGTSNPNLYWYRQAAGRGLQLLFYSVGIGQISSEVPQNLSASRPQDRQFILSSKKLLLSDSGFYLCAWSPTTYEQYFGPGTRLTVT.

The V and J genes are TRBV25-1 and TRBJ1-2, with TRBD1 as a possible D gene (5 bases). This CDR3 comprises 14 residues. V was clipped by 4 bases and J by 3 bases, with 12 bases between them. CDR1 is MGHDK, CDR2 SYGVNS, per germline. CDR3 residues: CASSASRDDYGYTF. CDR3 in DNA: TGTGCCAGCAGTGCGAGCAGGGATGACTATGGCTACACCTTC.